The 17 T cell receptor beta chains in this list originate from one sample, sequenced in a study of shared clonotypes between healthy human individuals. Terminally differentiated effector memory CD45RA+ cells were excluded from the naive CD8 cells, which were CD45RO-negative and positively selected for CCR7. The protocol was immunoSEQ multiplex PCR, while the TCRdb copy is restricted to in-frame clones and leaves out a portion. Found here are about 680,000 clones, approximately 90% of them singletons; the top ten hold 24%. The sequenced sample was naive CD8+ T cells sorted from blood. All receptors derive from a man aged 30 to 39 in good health.

The chain couples TRBV21-1 to TRBJ2-2; the DNA was not compared with TRBD1, the D call given in the table. TRBV21-1 corresponds to a pseudogene. This CDR3 comprises 13 residues. The CDR3 loop is CASLQGAPRELFF. As DNA, the CDR3 is TGTGCCAGCCTACAGGGGGCGCCCCGGGAGCTGTTTTTT.

V gene TRBV9 combines with J gene TRBJ2-5, with a tentative D call TRBD2 (5 bases). V lost 4 bases and J 2 bases, leaving 15 bases between the germline ends. Germline-derived CDR1 and CDR2 are SGDLS and YYNGEE. The CDR3 is 15 amino acids. The chain's CDR3 is CASSQAGLPQETQYF. As DNA, the CDR3 is TGTGCCAGCAGCCAGGCGGGCCTCCCTCAAGAGACCCAGTACTTC. The full variable domain, in which reference TRBV9 and TRBJ2-5 provide the parts outside the CDR3, is DSGVTQTPKHLITATGQRVTLRCSPRSGDLSVYWYQQSLDQGLQFLIQYYNGEERAKGNILERFSAQQFPDLHSELNLSSLELGDSALYFCASSQAGLPQETQYFGPGTRLLVL.

Turning to this clone: The same CDR3 arises from other DNA sequences in this sample as well. The chain recombines TRBV7-9 with TRBJ1-4; unclear D gene. The germline V and J ends were trimmed by 1 base and 5 bases, with 5 bases remaining between them. Germline values: CDR1 SEHNR, CDR2 FQNEAQ (reference sequence). The CDR3 totals 13 residues. CDR3 nucleotide sequence: TGTGCCAGCAGCTTAGGGTCCAATGAAAAACTGTTTTTT. As protein: CASSLGSNEKLFF.

The rearrangement links TRBV6-5 to TRBJ2-1, with 7 positions matching TRBD1. Per germline, CDR1 MNHEY and CDR2 SVGAGI. This CDR3 has 13 amino acids. Trimming took 5 bases from V and 8 from J; bases not matched to a gene: 6. CDR3 in DNA: TGTGCCAGCAGTACCTTAGGGGGCGATGAGCAGTTCTTC. This encodes CASSTLGGDEQFF.

This rearrangement joins TRBV7-9 to TRBJ1-2; no clear D gene. The germline CDR1 and CDR2 sequences are SEHNR and FQNEAQ (reference sequence). CDR3 length: 11 residues. V dropped 8 bases and J dropped 6 bases, with 10 bases sitting between them. CDR3 sequence: CASAWGDGYTF. The CDR3 nucleotides are TGTGCCAGCGCCTGGGGAGATGGCTACACCTTC.

The count of this clone is one. The chain joins TRBV30 to TRBJ1-1; the D is unclear. The germline V gene has CDR1 GTSNPN and CDR2 SVGIG (reference sequence). Deletions cut 6 bases from V and 4 bases from J, with 18 bases between. CDR3 length: 14 residues. This chain's CDR3 is CACRNLHVRTEAFF. The DNA for the CDR3 is TGTGCCTGTCGGAACCTTCATGTCCGCACTGAAGCTTTCTTT.

The chain uses TRBV7-9 and TRBJ2-5, with 11 positions matching TRBD2. V was pared by 3 bases and J by 1 base, with 4 bases of the junction left unmatched. Germline CDR1 reads SEHNR; CDR2 reads FQNEAQ (reference sequence). This CDR3 is built from 16 residues. DNA of the CDR3: TGTGCCAGCAGCTTTGCTAGCGGGAGGACCCAAGAGACCCAGTACTTC. It translates to CASSFASGRTQETQYF.

V is TRBV6-6 and J is TRBJ1-3, with TRBD1 as a possible D gene (5 bases). CDR1 is MNHNY, CDR2 SVGAGI, per germline (reference sequence). Deletions cut 3 bases from V and 0 bases from J, with 12 bases between. The CDR3 loop spans 16 amino acids. CDR3 nucleotides: TGTGCCAGCAGTTATCTATGGGACGTCTCTGGAAACACCATATATTTT. This gives the protein CASSYLWDVSGNTIYF.

V gene TRBV5-1 combines with J gene TRBJ2-5; D not resolved. Trimming took 1 base from V and 0 from J, leaving 7 bases between them. The CDR3 runs to 14 residues. Per germline, CDR1 SGHRS and CDR2 YFSETQ. The CDR3 region is CASSLIANQETQYF. DNA for the CDR3: TGCGCCAGCAGCTTGATTGCGAACCAAGAGACCCAGTACTTC.

The V gene is TRBV6-9, the J gene TRBJ2-1; D remains unclear. V was clipped by 6 bases and J by 0 bases, with 21 bases between them. The CDR3 is 18 amino acids. From germline, CDR1 is MNHGY and CDR2 SVAAGI. The CDR3 DNA follows: TGTGCCAGCAGGTCACGAGTTACGCTATCTACCTCCTACAATGAGCAGTTCTTC. Protein: CASRSRVTLSTSYNEQFF.

This clone has only one observation. The sample contains more than one DNA sequence encoding this CDR3. The chain carries TRBV29-1 and TRBJ2-7; 10 bases map to TRBD1. V lost 4 bases to trimming and J lost 1 base; unmatched junction nucleotides: 4. CDR1 and CDR2 from the germline V gene are SQVTM and ANQGSEA. The CDR3 consists of 14 residues. The CDR3 protein is CSVAGQGGSYEQYF. CDR3 nucleotides: TGCAGCGTTGCTGGACAGGGGGGGTCCTACGAGCAGTACTTC.

This clone was picked up one time. V gene TRBV18 combines with J gene TRBJ2-7; possibly TRBD1 for D (5 bases). The CDR3 sequence is 13 residues long. Germline values: CDR1 KGHSH, CDR2 LQKENI. V lost 6 bases and J 4 bases, leaving 13 bases between the germline ends. CDR3 residues: CASSNRSAYEQYF. DNA for the CDR3: TGTGCCAGCTCCAACAGGTCGGCTTACGAGCAGTACTTC.

The rearrangement joins TRBV14 to TRBJ2-3, with D tentatively TRBD2 (6 bases). CDR1 is SGHDN and CDR2 is FVKESK in the germline V gene. The V gene lost 0 bases and the J gene lost 0 bases, with 13 bases spanning the gap. The CDR3 contains 17 residues. The CDR3 sequence: CASSQETSGPSTDTQYF. CDR3 nucleotide sequence: TGTGCCAGCAGCCAAGAAACGAGCGGGCCTAGCACAGATACGCAGTATTTT.

The chain combines TRBV29-1 with TRBJ1-2, with 8 bases fitting TRBD1. There are 11 residues in the CDR3. Germline V gives CDR1 SQVTM, CDR2 ANQGSEA. V lost 7 bases to trimming and J lost 8 bases; unmatched junction nucleotides: 6. The CDR3 DNA sequence: TGCAGCGGAGAGACAGGGGAAGGCTACACCTTC. Protein product: CSGETGEGYTF.

The chain joins TRBV5-1 to TRBJ2-1; D not resolved. Germline assignment: CDR1 SGHRS and CDR2 YFSETQ. This CDR3 spans 14 amino acids. V gave up 4 bases and J gave up 5 bases, with 13 bases separating them. CDR3 residues: CASSTLFINNEQFF. CDR3 DNA sequence: TGCGCCAGCAGCACTCTATTTATCAACAATGAGCAGTTCTTC.

This clone occurred once. The genes are TRBV2 and TRBJ2-7; D is uncertain. The CDR3 spans 15 residues. Germline V gene data show CDR1 as SNHLY and CDR2 as FYNNEI. V was clipped by 6 bases and J by 2 bases, with 17 bases between them. As DNA, the CDR3 is TGTGCCAGCAGCGAGGATATTGGCAAAACCTACGAGCAGTACTTC. It is translated as CASSEDIGKTYEQYF.

The genes are TRBV4-1 and TRBJ2-5, with D hard to call. Germline V gene data show CDR1 as MGHRA and CDR2 as YSYEKL. CDR3 size: 12 residues. V lost 0 bases and J 6 bases, leaving 5 bases between the germline ends. CDR3 loop: CASSQDGQTQYF. The CDR3, as DNA: TGCGCCAGCAGCCAAGATGGACAGACCCAGTACTTC.